This T cell receptor (beta chain) is from a study of Ad26.COV2.S vaccination and SARS-CoV-2 variants. Looking at the study overall: A COV1001 Ad26.COV2.S trial-arm participant provided the sample.

Notes on this clone: The antigen remains undetermined.

The ends were cut back, 0 bases at V and 5 bases at J, with 13 bases in the middle. The germline CDR1 and CDR2 sequences are LGHNA and YSLEER. CDR3 length equals 15 residues. Repertoires were generated with immunoSEQ multiplex PCR, while TCRdb's copy carries only in-frame clones and drops some. The data hold about 680,000 clones, with around 92% observed a single time. Noted treatment: roughly 19 received Ad26.COV2.S at low or high dose, single or two shots; 5 received placebo; per-sample allocation not given. The investigators took samples on day 63 after the first vaccine or placebo injection. Findings of the study overall: Those who received vaccine or placebo ended up with similar non-spike TCR breadth. Higher spike-specific TCR breadth was found in vaccine recipients than in placebo recipients.

The chain recombines TRBV4-3 with TRBJ2-5; D remains ambiguous. The sequence derives from a person aged 18-65 years who received the Ad26.COV2.S COVID-19 vaccine or a placebo. The specimen comprised peripheral blood, sampled in a trial of Ad26.COV2.S vaccine versus placebo. CDR3 nucleotides: TGCGCCAGCAGCCAAGATTCGGGCCGTGGGGAGACCCAGTACTTC. It specifies CASSQDSGRGETQYF.